The 2 T cell receptor beta chains presented below share a single source sample, sequenced in a study of blood T cell repertoires in COVID-19. The repertoire was sequenced with immunoSEQ multiplex PCR; TCRdb's copy has only in-frame clones and lacks some. The data show roughly 180,000 clones, with 85% to 90% seen just once and 6.2% held by the top ten. Sequencing input: PBMCs or T cells enriched from blood (not recorded which). All receptors come from a middle-aged man who had recovered from COVID-19.

The J gene is TRBJ1-2, the V gene TRBV12-3 or TRBV12-4; TRBD1 might be the D (5 bases). With 8 bases removed from V and 5 bases from J, the gap between germline ends came to 15 bases. The CDR3 runs 13 residues. DNA of the CDR3: TGTGCCAGCCGATCGGGGGGTATTTATGGCTACACCTTC. Translation: CASRSGGIYGYTF.

The rearrangement links TRBV11-2 to TRBJ2-7; TRBD1 is a possible D gene (6 bases). This CDR3 has 14 residues. Per the germline V gene, CDR1 is SGHAT and CDR2 is FQNNGV. Trimming removed 0 bases from V and 1 base from J, with 7 bases in between. The CDR3 sequence: CASSLDGTSYEQYF. The CDR3 DNA is TGTGCCAGCAGCTTAGATGGGACATCCTACGAGCAGTACTTC.